This T cell receptor (beta chain) was profiled in a study of beta chain features in type 1 diabetes. In the study overall: Healthy donors and patients showed comparable age, gender and cell yields.

Regarding the study as a whole: In all four CD4+ subsets, TCRB CDR3 length was significantly, moderately reduced in type 1 diabetes.

A note on this clone: What it recognizes is unknown.

The CDR3 consists of 14 residues. Germline V gene data show CDR1 as SEHNR and CDR2 as FQNEAQ (reference sequence). Trimming left V 4 bases short and J 2 bases short, with 11 bases between. Of the isolated RNA, all was reverse transcribed, and so the sequenced material was expressed TCRB transcripts. Sequencing used immunoSEQ multiplex PCR; TCRdb keeps in-frame clones, though not all of them. Of about 900,000 clones in the sample, about 17% are singletons; the top ten hold about 0.02%. This chain links TRBV7-9 with TRBJ1-2; D gene unclear. Sample: naive CD4+ T cells from blood. The receptor comes from a woman aged 18-29 years in good health. In DNA form, the CDR3 reads TGTGCCAGCAGCTCCGTAGCGTCGAACTATGGCTACACCTTC. It yields the protein CASSSVASNYGYTF.